The present entry profiles one TCR beta chain with its context. Its specificity is unknown. Primed by a sample-barcoded 5' primer and a J-beta primer mix, a second PCR proceeded for roughly 7 to 12 cycles. TCRdb called the 5' RACE reads again in MiXCR, with one record for every CDR3 protein. In the table there are about 750,000 distinct CDR3 sequences, about 53% of which are singletons. Germline V gives CDR1 MNHEY, CDR2 SVGAGI. V was pared by 7 bases and J by 7 bases, with 8 bases of the junction left unmatched. The CDR3 sequence is 14 residues long. This specimen belongs to a study of blood T cells in healthy people across ages. Study-wide points: Age brought a roughly linear fall in TCR beta diversity measured per million T cells.

Isolation yielded PBMCs, at least 6 million per sample, in every case. The chain joins TRBV6-5 to TRBJ2-2; 8 bases are a match to TRBD2. The sequencing sample was made of blood. This TCR came from a man at least 80 years old in good health. CDR3 sequence reads: CASNFSGINGELFF. The CDR3 DNA follows: TGTGCCAGCAATTTTAGCGGGATTAACGGGGAGCTGTTTTTT.